This TCR beta chain is from a study of T cell responses to AZD1222 COVID-19 vaccine. As for this clone: Antigen specificity is unknown.

CDR1 MNHEY and CDR2 SMNVEV come from the germline V gene (reference sequence). J was trimmed by 4 bases and V by 6 bases; bases with no gene match: 3. The CDR3 consists of 13 residues. Assay used: immunoSEQ multiplex PCR; TCRdb lists only in-frame clones, some missing. The data contain about 150,000 clones, more than 85% of them singletons. Overall study results and limits: Most donors were white British and more were female, and clonal diversity was possibly underestimated.

This TCR was recovered from an adult in good health. The sample here was peripheral blood, taken on day 0 of AZD1222 vaccination. The rearrangement uses TRBV27 and TRBJ1-2, with 9 bases aligning to TRBD1. The CDR3, as DNA: TGTGCCAGCAGACGGACAGGGGCCTATGGCTACACCTTC. Protein: CASRRTGAYGYTF.